Listed below are T cell receptor beta chains from one sample, sequenced in a study of blood T cell repertoires in COVID-19. Measured with immunoSEQ multiplex PCR; TCRdb has only the in-frame clones, and not every one. The sample records 200,000 to 250,000 clones, about 83% being singletons. Sequenced sample: peripheral blood. These receptors all stem from a woman between 25 and 40 years old with COVID-19, enrolled during active disease. Each CDR3 is given with its conserved first and last residue. Each record gives: V gene, CDR3 length, CDR3 protein.

>TRBV6-2/TRBV6-3|16
CASSSSRAGGRETQYF
>TRBV30|12
CAWGSGGETQYF
>TRBV7-3|16
CASSLRASGEGETQYF
>TRBV2|15
CASSEEEGPTDTQYF
>TRBV6-5|13
CASNGQGEETQYF
>TRBV5-1|16
CASSLVGSLGTDTQYF
>TRBV7-8|17
CASSLWTSGGSTGELFF
>TRBV30|16
CAWSGRGRSRNTEAFF
>TRBV11-3|13
CASSLGQGTEAFF
>TRBV2|13
CASASGREYEQYF
>TRBV27|15
CASSFWRGTTYEQYF
>TRBV25-1|15
CASVGQGAWNTEAFF
>TRBV13|11
CASSLSETQYF
>TRBV15|16
CATSRDQSTGRDTQYF
>TRBV10-3|20
CAISDPRGQGVPGPGNTIYF
>TRBV29-1|14
CSVYPVGHGETQYF
>TRBV7-2|14
CASRIAGVTDTQYF
>TRBV9|15
CASSARDREYNEQFF
>TRBV4-2|16
CASSRTSGSDTGELFF
>TRBV5-8|12
CASSPEGTRAFF
>TRBV19|14
CASSRQGRRETQYF
>TRBV19|14
CASSMGEGNQPQHF
>TRBV2|14
CASSPSGRSYEQYF
>TRBV10-3|15
CAISETGKRDTEAFF
>TRBV30|11
CAWLTGYEQYF
>TRBV30|13
CAWSGQVLSGYTF
>TRBV19|14
CASRTRGMNTEAFF
>TRBV19|16
CASSNTGQRRVNEQFF
>TRBV7-9|13
CASSLDYNYEQYF
>TRBV4-1|15
CASSQPLDRGVGYTF
>TRBV19|11
CASRLNTEAFF
>TRBV6-6|12
CASTDRVTEAFF
>TRBV20-1|12
CSASPDQETQYF
>TRBV2|17
CASSEYQVTPAGETQYF
>TRBV29-1|13
CSVRTGMNSPLHF
>TRBV6-2/TRBV6-3|15
CASSYRAGMNTEAFF
>TRBV7-9|12
CASNDWHNEQFF
>TRBV25-1|14
CASSDGHFTDTQYF
>TRBV7-3|15
CASSLGQGADNEQFF
>TRBV6-5|15
CASSYERVRDSPLHF
>TRBV12-5|16
CASGLVPSGATYEQYF
>TRBV19|11
CASSQGYEQYF
>TRBV5-1|15
CASSLSGASTDTQYF